A selection of T cell receptor beta chains follows, all from one sample in a study of T cells in tuberculosis. TCRdb keeps only in-frame clones here, not all; method: immunoSEQ multiplex PCR. The sample contains roughly 30,000 clones, roughly nine tenths of which appear only once. Sequencing was carried out using PBMCs. These receptors were obtained from a donor aged 10-35 years with latent tuberculosis or without tuberculosis infection. The CDR3 runs from the conserved cysteine through the conserved F or W. The D gene is left open where the match is weak. Size is stated for part of the rows, as once, few or many counts, or as a class when the clone is expanded.

V gene	D gene	clone size	J gene	CDR3 protein	CDR3 DNA
TRBV4-1	TRBD2	.	TRBJ2-1	CASSQARGGSGDNEQFF	TGCGCCAGCAGCCAAGCCCGCGGCGGGAGTGGCGACAATGAGCAGTTCTTC
TRBV28	.	.	TRBJ1-5	CASSFSGRVSNQPQHF	TGTGCCAGCAGTTTCAGTGGCAGGGTAAGCAATCAGCCCCAGCATTTT
TRBV27	TRBD1	.	TRBJ1-1	CASSLTGHNTEAFF	TGTGCCAGCAGTTTGACAGGGCACAACACTGAAGCTTTCTTT
TRBV6-1	TRBD2	.	TRBJ2-3	CASSEGVAGWSDTQYF	TGTGCCAGCAGTGAAGGGGTAGCGGGGTGGTCAGATACGCAGTATTTT
TRBV27	TRBD1	.	TRBJ2-1	CASSFTGVMSYNEQFF	TGTGCCAGCAGTTTCACAGGGGTCATGTCTTACAATGAGCAGTTCTTC
TRBV27	.	.	TRBJ1-1	CASSFQGDTEAFF	TGTGCCAGCAGTTTCCAGGGTGACACTGAAGCTTTCTTT
TRBV18	.	.	TRBJ1-3	CASFPEVLSGSGNTIYF	TGTGCCAGCTTTCCCGAGGTCTTATCTGGATCCGGAAACACCATATATTTT
TRBV6-5	.	.	TRBJ2-7	CASSYVSGHSGHEQYF	TGTGCCAGCAGTTACGTATCCGGACATTCCGGCCACGAGCAGTACTTC
TRBV7-2	.	.	TRBJ1-3	CASSLRGALYSGNTIYF	TGTGCCAGCAGCTTACGGGGGGCCCTTTACTCTGGAAACACCATATATTTT
TRBV30	TRBD2	.	TRBJ2-1	CAWSGTSGSRSYNEQFF	TGTGCCTGGAGTGGAACTAGCGGGAGTCGATCCTACAATGAGCAGTTCTTC
TRBV2	TRBD2	.	TRBJ2-3	CASSGLWLAGTDTQYF	TGTGCCAGCAGTGGTTTATGGCTAGCGGGGACAGATACGCAGTATTTT
TRBV5-5	.	.	TRBJ2-7	CASSWDEGDSYEQYF	TGTGCCAGCAGCTGGGACGAGGGGGATTCCTACGAGCAGTACTTC
TRBV2	TRBD2	.	TRBJ2-7	CASSTWGGSSYEQYF	TGTGCCAGCAGTACCTGGGGGGGGTCTTCCTACGAGCAGTACTTC
TRBV30	.	once	TRBJ1-4	CAWSVGAGTGEKLFF	TGTGCCTGGAGTGTAGGGGCAGGAACCGGTGAAAAACTGTTTTTT
TRBV9	.	few	TRBJ1-5	CASSRGPTKDQPQHF	TGTGCCAGCAGTCGGGGTCCGACAAAGGATCAGCCCCAGCATTTT
TRBV2	.	.	TRBJ1-4	CASSEGSATNEKLFF	TGTGCCAGCAGTGAAGGTTCTGCAACTAATGAAAAACTGTTTTTT
TRBV7-9	TRBD2	once	TRBJ2-1	CASSPRLAGGPHEQFF	TGTGCCAGCAGCCCGAGACTAGCGGGAGGGCCGCATGAGCAGTTCTTC
TRBV15	.	.	TRBJ2-4	CATSTLAQTLAKNIQYF	TGTGCCACCAGCACCTTAGCACAAACTCTAGCCAAAAACATTCAGTACTTC
TRBV7-2	TRBD2	.	TRBJ2-4	CASSVGSSGRWGAKNIQYF	TGTGCCAGCAGCGTAGGGAGTAGCGGGAGGTGGGGGGCCAAAAACATTCAGTACTTC
TRBV19	TRBD1	.	TRBJ1-1	CATRTPGQGYLAFF	TGTGCCACCAGGACCCCGGGACAGGGGTATCTAGCTTTCTTT
TRBV27	.	.	TRBJ2-7	CASSFAGADYEQYF	TGTGCCAGCAGTTTTGCGGGGGCGGACTACGAGCAGTACTTC
TRBV7-2	TRBD1	.	TRBJ2-1	CASKDGTGVYNEQFF	TGTGCCAGCAAGGATGGGACAGGGGTCTACAATGAGCAGTTCTTC
TRBV6-1	.	.	TRBJ1-4	CASSRPPTNEKLFF	TGTGCCAGCAGTCGTCCCCCAACTAATGAAAAACTGTTTTTT
TRBV5-4	.	.	TRBJ1-1	CASRPGTGGTEAFF	TGTGCCAGCAGACCCGGCACGGGAGGCACTGAAGCTTTCTTT
TRBV5-1	TRBD2	.	TRBJ2-7	CASRLAGGYEQYF	TGCGCCAGCAGACTAGCGGGGGGGTACGAGCAGTACTTC
TRBV11-2	TRBD2	.	TRBJ2-7	CASSSNRDYDEQYF	TGTGCCAGCAGCTCTAACCGGGACTATGACGAGCAGTACTTC
TRBV9	TRBD1	.	TRBJ2-1	CASSVGRTGFDEQFF	TGTGCCAGCAGCGTAGGGAGGACAGGGTTTGATGAGCAGTTCTTC
TRBV5-6	TRBD1	.	TRBJ2-1	CASSAGTGGRNEQFF	TGTGCCAGCAGCGCCGGGACAGGGGGCCGTAATGAGCAGTTCTTC
TRBV7-2	.	.	TRBJ2-6	CASSLGAHGSGANVLTF	TGTGCCAGCAGCTTGGGGGCCCATGGCTCTGGGGCCAACGTCCTGACTTTC
TRBV19	.	once	TRBJ1-6	CASSGRQGGSPLHF	TGTGCCAGTAGTGGACGGCAGGGCGGATCACCCCTCCACTTT
TRBV5-1	.	.	TRBJ2-7	CASSQRIGGEQYF	TGCGCCAGCAGCCAAAGGATCGGCGGGGAGCAGTACTTC
TRBV6-1	TRBD2	.	TRBJ2-7	CASSAPGLATYEQYF	TGTGCCAGCAGTGCTCCCGGACTAGCGACCTACGAGCAGTACTTC
TRBV28	.	.	TRBJ2-1	CASSPTDGRVNEQFF	TGTGCCAGCAGTCCGACAGATGGTCGGGTCAATGAGCAGTTCTTC
TRBV6-1	.	once	TRBJ2-5	CASSEQTGGETQYF	TGTGCCAGCAGTGAGCAGACAGGCGGAGAGACCCAGTACTTC
TRBV15	TRBD2	.	TRBJ2-5	CATSRDRQRGGFTETQYF	TGTGCCACCAGCAGAGATAGGCAGCGGGGAGGGTTTACGGAGACCCAGTACTTC